This TCR beta chain was sequenced during a study of T cell responses to AZD1222 COVID-19 vaccine. Study outcomes and limitations: Seropositive AZD1222 recipients at baseline numbered only 6 or 7. Reportedly, nearly half the spike-specific TCRs target unmutated variant regions. There were mostly white British donors and more females than males, and clonal diversity was possibly underestimated.

The study pooled second doses at about 4 or about 12 weeks. Note on this clone: As yet, its antigen is unknown.

TCRdb keeps only in-frame clones here, not all; method: immunoSEQ multiplex PCR. The data contain 50,000 or so clones, 70% to 90% of them singletons. The germline V and J ends were trimmed by 3 bases and 6 bases, with 14 bases remaining between them. The germline V gene encodes CDR1 ENHRY and CDR2 SYGVKD. The CDR3 runs 15 residues. The sequences come from peripheral blood, collected 28 days after the second AZD1222 dose. The TCR originated in an adult who received the AZD1222 COVID-19 vaccine. The V gene is TRBV10-3, the J gene TRBJ2-2, with D hard to call. The DNA of the CDR3 is TGTGCCATCAGTGATTCGGACCCATCTCCCGGGGAGCTGTTTTTT. Its translation is CAISDSDPSPGELFF.